The clone carrying this T cell receptor beta chain showed up many times. Its specificity is unknown. Time point reported: blood 4 weeks post-SBRT, at nephrectomy. Treatment indicated: 15 Gy SBRT to primary tumor, nephrectomy 4 weeks later. Nephrectomy followed 15 Gy stereotactic body radiation by 4 weeks. Blood was sampled at baseline, 2 weeks and 4 weeks after SBRT. This sample was taken from a study of radiation and T cells in renal cell carcinoma. Study findings and constraints: In blood, top tumor clones expanded by 2 weeks, shrinking by 4.

V shed 0 bases and J shed 9 bases, with 15 bases lying between them. There are 15 residues in the CDR3. The germline gives CDR1 GTSNPN, CDR2 SVGIG (reference sequence). Using immunoSEQ multiplex PCR, the repertoire was profiled, and TCRdb retains in-frame clones only, with some absent. The sample yields some 150,000 clones, approximately 86% seen once. This clonotype originated in a woman between 50 and 59 years old with renal cell carcinoma. This chain connects TRBV30 to TRBJ1-6; weak D call: TRBD1 (6 bases). The sequencing used blood, collected from a patient whose treatment included radiotherapy and nephrectomy. The CDR3 region is CAWSVGGGFGSPLHF. Written as DNA, the CDR3 is TGTGCCTGGAGTGTAGGGGGGGGGTTTGGTTCACCCCTCCACTTT.